This is a list of T cell receptor beta chains from one sample in a study of cytomegalovirus exposure and HLA in healthy donors. Generated by immunoSEQ multiplex PCR, the TCRdb table keeps only in-frame clones and is missing some. The sample contains some 130,000 clones, around 80% of which appear only once. Input material: PBMCs. The receptor source for this set is a man between 25 and 39 years old in good health. The CDR3 runs from the conserved cysteine through the conserved F or W. D genes are given only for firm matches. The size entry is marked missing in some rows and otherwise reads once, few, many or a size class.

d_gene,v_gene,abundance,j_gene,CDR3nt,CDR3aa
.,TRBV6-5,.,TRBJ2-7,TGTGCCAGCAGTAGAACGCCCCCTGTCCGGGAGCAGTACTTC,CASSRTPPVREQYF
TRBD2,TRBV7-6,.,TRBJ2-1,TGTGCCAGCAGCTTAGGGGTACTAGCGGGAGACAATGAGCAGTTCTTC,CASSLGVLAGDNEQFF
TRBD1,TRBV27,.,TRBJ2-1,TGTGCCAGCCGACGGGACAGGGGAGGGAATGAGCAGTTCTTC,CASRRDRGGNEQFF
.,TRBV4-1,.,TRBJ1-6,TGCGCCAGCAGCCGGGACACCCCGGGTAATTCACCCCTCCACTTT,CASSRDTPGNSPLHF
.,TRBV6-5,.,TRBJ2-1,TGTGCCACCGCCCTTGGGGGAGCGGGTGATGAGCAGTTCTTC,CATALGGAGDEQFF
.,TRBV4-1,.,TRBJ1-2,TGCGCCAGCAGCCAAGTAGGAGGGTTGGAAGGCTACACCTTC,CASSQVGGLEGYTF
.,TRBV2,.,TRBJ2-1,TGTGCCAGCAGTTTAGAACTAGCCTACAATGAGCAGTTCTTC,CASSLELAYNEQFF
.,TRBV7-9,.,TRBJ1-1,TGTTCCAGCAGCCACGGGATTTATGAAGCTTTCTTT,CSSSHGIYEAFF
TRBD2,TRBV9,.,TRBJ2-5,TGTGCCAGCAGTTCCGGGACTAGCGGGAGGTGGACGGAGACCCAGTACTTC,CASSSGTSGRWTETQYF
.,TRBV28,.,TRBJ2-7,TGTGCCAGCGTGGGGGGTAAATACGAGCAGTACTTC,CASVGGKYEQYF
TRBD1,TRBV6-5,.,TRBJ1-1,TGTGCCAGCAGCCCGGGACAGGTGAACACTGAAGCTTTCTTT,CASSPGQVNTEAFF
TRBD1,TRBV2,.,TRBJ2-2,TGTGCCAGCAGTGCCAGGGGGTATGCCGGGGAGCTGTTTTTT,CASSARGYAGELFF
TRBD1,TRBV7-6,.,TRBJ1-2,TGTGCCAGCAGCTTAGCACAGGGGGCGAACTATGGCTACACCTTC,CASSLAQGANYGYTF
TRBD1,TRBV19,.,TRBJ2-2,TGTGCCAGTAGTATAGGACAGGGGTCAACCGGGGAGCTGTTTTTT,CASSIGQGSTGELFF
.,TRBV28,.,TRBJ1-1,TGTGCCAGCAGTTCCCCTCCGCGGTTCACTGAAGCTTTCTTT,CASSSPPRFTEAFF
TRBD2,TRBV5-1,.,TRBJ2-7,TGCGCCAGCAGCTCAAGCGGGGCCTCCTACGAGCAGTACTTC,CASSSSGASYEQYF
.,TRBV29-1,.,TRBJ1-2,TGCAGCGCAAATACAGGGAAACTGAACTATGGCTACACCTTC,CSANTGKLNYGYTF
.,TRBV2,.,TRBJ1-3,TGTGCCAGCAGTCCAGGCCACTCTGGAAACACCATATATTTT,CASSPGHSGNTIYF
.,TRBV5-4,.,TRBJ2-1,TGTGCCAGCAGCTTCCCCCGACAGCACTACAATGAGCAGTTCTTC,CASSFPRQHYNEQFF
TRBD2,TRBV7-3,.,TRBJ2-1,TGTGCCAGCAGCTTATGGGGGGGTGGCTACAATGAGCAGTTCTTC,CASSLWGGGYNEQFF
.,TRBV7-9,.,TRBJ1-4,TGTGCCAGCAGCTTCAGAGGGCCAACTAATGAAAAACTGTTTTTT,CASSFRGPTNEKLFF
.,TRBV6-5,.,TRBJ2-7,TGTGCCAGCAAGGAGGGGATCGGGATCGCCTACGAGCAGTACTTC,CASKEGIGIAYEQYF
TRBD1,TRBV6-6,.,TRBJ1-2,TGTGCCAGCAGGGACACAGGGGTTAACTATGGCTACACCTTC,CASRDTGVNYGYTF
.,TRBV4-1,.,TRBJ2-7,TGCGCCAGCAGCCAACCGTCGGGTTACGAGCAGTACTTC,CASSQPSGYEQYF
TRBD1,TRBV5-1,.,TRBJ2-7,TGCGCCAGCAGCCAGGACAGACAGGGTGGGGGCGAGCAGTACTTC,CASSQDRQGGGEQYF
.,TRBV19,.,TRBJ2-3,TGTGCCAGTACCACCCTGGGGTCGGGAGACACAGATACGCAGTATTTT,CASTTLGSGDTDTQYF
TRBD1,TRBV6-6,.,TRBJ1-2,TGTGCCAGCAGTTACTCTCCGGGACAGGGGGCTTATGGCTACACCTTC,CASSYSPGQGAYGYTF
TRBD2,TRBV14,.,TRBJ2-7,TGTGCCAGCAGCCAATGGGGACTAGCCTACGAGCAGTACTTC,CASSQWGLAYEQYF
TRBD1,TRBV6-1,few,TRBJ2-6,TGTGCCAGCAGAACAGGGGAGGCCAACGTCCTGACTTTC,CASRTGEANVLTF
TRBD2,TRBV2,.,TRBJ2-1,TGTGCCAGCAGTGTAGGACTAGCGGGTTACAATGAGCAGTTCTTC,CASSVGLAGYNEQFF
TRBD1,TRBV19,.,TRBJ2-2,TGTGCCAGTAGTAGCGACAGGGGCCACACCGGGGAGCTGTTTTTT,CASSSDRGHTGELFF
TRBD2,TRBV6-1,.,TRBJ2-1,TGTGCCAGCAGGGGACTAGCGGGAGGAGGAAATGAGCAGTTCTTC,CASRGLAGGGNEQFF
.,TRBV28,.,TRBJ1-2,TGTGCCAGCAGTCCCACAGGTGAAAATGGCTACACCTTC,CASSPTGENGYTF
.,TRBV9,once,TRBJ1-2,TGTGCCAGCAGCGACCTCGCGGGTGGTGAAGGCTATGGCTACACCTTC,CASSDLAGGEGYGYTF
TRBD1,TRBV4-3,few,TRBJ1-3,TGCGCCAGCAGCCAAGTGACAGGGGCGGGAAACACCATATATTTT,CASSQVTGAGNTIYF
.,TRBV28,once,TRBJ1-2,TGTGCCAGCAGTTTGGAGGTGGGAGGCTACACCTTC,CASSLEVGGYTF
TRBD1,TRBV18,.,TRBJ2-2,TGTGCCAGCTCACCACGACAGGGACAGGGGACCGGGGAGCTGTTTTTT,CASSPRQGQGTGELFF
TRBD2,TRBV10-1,.,TRBJ2-1,TGCGCCAGCAGCTCCAGCGGGAGTGGCGACAATGAGCAGTTCTTC,CASSSSGSGDNEQFF
.,TRBV28,once,TRBJ1-2,TGTGCCAGCAGGATGGGGGGACTCTATGGCTACACCTTC,CASRMGGLYGYTF